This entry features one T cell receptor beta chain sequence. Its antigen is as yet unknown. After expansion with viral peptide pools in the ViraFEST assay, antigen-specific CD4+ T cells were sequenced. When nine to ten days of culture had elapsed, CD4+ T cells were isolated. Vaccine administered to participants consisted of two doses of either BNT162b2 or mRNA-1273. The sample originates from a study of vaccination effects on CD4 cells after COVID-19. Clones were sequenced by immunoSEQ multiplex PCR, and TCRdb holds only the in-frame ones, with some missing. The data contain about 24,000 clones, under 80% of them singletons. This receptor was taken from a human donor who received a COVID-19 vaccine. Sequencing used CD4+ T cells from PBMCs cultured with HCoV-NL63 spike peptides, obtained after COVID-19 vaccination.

CDR3: CSAITDEAFF. CDR3 nucleotide sequence: TGCAGTGCTATTACAGATGAAGCTTTCTTT. The chain couples TRBV20-1 to TRBJ1-1; D not resolved. The V end lost 4 bases, the J end lost 7 bases, and 7 bases lay between the germline ends. The CDR3 sequence is 10 residues long. CDR1 DFQATT and CDR2 SNEGSKA come from the germline V gene (reference sequence).